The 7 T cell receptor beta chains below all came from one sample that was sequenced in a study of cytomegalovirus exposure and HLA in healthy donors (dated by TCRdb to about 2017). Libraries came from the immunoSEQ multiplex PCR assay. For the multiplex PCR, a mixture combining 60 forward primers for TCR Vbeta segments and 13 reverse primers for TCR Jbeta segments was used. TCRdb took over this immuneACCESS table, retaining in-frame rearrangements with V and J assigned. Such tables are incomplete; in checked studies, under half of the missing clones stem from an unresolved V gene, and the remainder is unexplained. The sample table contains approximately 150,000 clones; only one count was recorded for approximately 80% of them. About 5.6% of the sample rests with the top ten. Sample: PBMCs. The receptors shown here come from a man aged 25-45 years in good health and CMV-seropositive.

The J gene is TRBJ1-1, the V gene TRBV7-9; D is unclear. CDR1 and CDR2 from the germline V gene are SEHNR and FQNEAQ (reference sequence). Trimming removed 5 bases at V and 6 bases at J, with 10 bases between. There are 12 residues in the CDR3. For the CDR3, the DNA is TGTGCCAGCAGCCCTTACGACTCTGAAGCTTTCTTT. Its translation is CASSPYDSEAFF.

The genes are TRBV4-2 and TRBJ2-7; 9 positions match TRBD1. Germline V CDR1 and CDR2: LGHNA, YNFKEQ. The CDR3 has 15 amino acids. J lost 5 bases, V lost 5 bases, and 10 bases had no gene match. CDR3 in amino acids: CASSYGSGQGNEQYF. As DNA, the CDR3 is TGTGCCAGCAGCTACGGTTCGGGACAGGGAAACGAGCAGTACTTC.

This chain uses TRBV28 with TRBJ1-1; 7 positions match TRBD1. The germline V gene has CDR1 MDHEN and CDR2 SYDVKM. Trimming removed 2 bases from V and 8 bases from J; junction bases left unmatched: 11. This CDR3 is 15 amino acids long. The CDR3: CASSLGAQGEWEAFF. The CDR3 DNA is TGTGCCAGCAGTTTAGGGGCCCAGGGGGAATGGGAAGCTTTCTTT.

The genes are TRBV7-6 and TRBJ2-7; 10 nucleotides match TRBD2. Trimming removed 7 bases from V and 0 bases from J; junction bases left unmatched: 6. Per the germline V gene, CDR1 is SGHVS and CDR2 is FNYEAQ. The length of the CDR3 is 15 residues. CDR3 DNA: TGTGCCAGCAACCCAGGACTAGCGGCCTCCTACGAGCAGTACTTC. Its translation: CASNPGLAASYEQYF.

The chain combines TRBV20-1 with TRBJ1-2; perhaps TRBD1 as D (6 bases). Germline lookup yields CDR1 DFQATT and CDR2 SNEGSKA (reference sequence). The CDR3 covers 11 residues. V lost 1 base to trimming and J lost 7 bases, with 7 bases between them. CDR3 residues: CSARAGAGYTF. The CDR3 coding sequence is TGCAGTGCTAGAGCAGGGGCTGGCTACACCTTC.

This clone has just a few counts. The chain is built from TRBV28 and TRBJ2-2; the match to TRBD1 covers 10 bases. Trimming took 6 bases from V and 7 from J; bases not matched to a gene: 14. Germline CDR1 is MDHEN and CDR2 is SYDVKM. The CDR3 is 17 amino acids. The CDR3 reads CASSPDRGLNKGGELFF. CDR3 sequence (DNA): TGTGCCAGCAGCCCGGACAGGGGGTTGAATAAGGGCGGGGAGCTGTTTTTT.

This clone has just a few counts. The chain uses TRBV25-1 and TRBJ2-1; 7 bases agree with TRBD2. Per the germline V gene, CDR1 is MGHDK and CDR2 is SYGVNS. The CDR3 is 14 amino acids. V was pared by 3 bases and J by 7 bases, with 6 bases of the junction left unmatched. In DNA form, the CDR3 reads TGTGCCAGCAGTGAGGGAGGGGCGGAAAATGAGCAGTTCTTC. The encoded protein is CASSEGGAENEQFF.